This T cell receptor (beta chain) was documented in a study of HIV-infected patients and healthy controls (dated by TCRdb to 2014 to 2015). The receptor library was made with 5' RACE. These reads were obtained on an Illumina MiSeq. Through fastp at Q25 and MiXCR, TCRdb rebuilt clones from the public reads, retaining in-frame beta chains. Each CDR3 protein appears once, grouped with its most common genes and DNA. A total of more than 60,000 distinct CDR3 sequences appear in this sample, 15% to 20% of them only once. The ten largest clonotypes hold around 1.4% of the sample. A remark on this clonotype: Its binding antigen is unknown. Nothing much larger sits one base from this clone, and base qualities are not available.

The germline V gene yields SGHRS for CDR1 and YFSETQ for CDR2. Cut back by 3 bases and 5 bases, the V and J ends lie 9 bases apart. The CDR3, cysteine through phenylalanine, is 13 amino acids long. Just the 39-base CDR3 DNA is kept, in frame starting at base 1. The sample consisted of CD4+ T cells from blood. The sequence derives from a human donor in good health. This receptor chain uses TRBV5-1 and TRBJ1-5; the D gene is possibly TRBD1, with 5 bases matching. The DNA sequence is TGCGCCAGCAGCTCCGAGGGACATCAGCCCCAGCATTTT. It translates as CASSSEGHQPQHF.